The present T cell receptor (beta chain) was sequenced within a study of shared clonotypes between healthy human individuals (dated by TCRdb to the early 2020s). The study in broad terms: The cohort included a few men and a couple of women between 18 and 49 years of age. For each donor, CD4 naive and CD4 memory were each given three plates, CD8 naive was given two plates, and CD8 memory was given one plate. To increase sequencing depth and limit assay-specific biases, TCR repertoire library preparation and sequencing were carried out by different laboratories using diverse techniques. Between about 0.9 and 10 billion PBMCs per donor were obtained by leukapheresis. To estimate repertoire size and how much clonotype sharing occurs between individuals, the study deeply sequenced the blood TCR repertoires of five healthy adults.

Using the deep immunoSEQ assay, multiplex PCR amplified TCR CDR3 regions from genomic DNA. Extracted genomic DNA from each cell subset was distributed evenly across all wells of several immunoSEQ 96-well plates, and each plate was treated as a replicate. For sorted subsets, each replicate PCR was loaded with about 0.2 ug genomic DNA, equivalent to about 33,000 T cell genomes. The purified libraries were quantified using a Qubit 3.0 fluorometer, sized with a Bioanalyzer 2100, and then quantified again using the KAPA Library Quantification kit. A separate single-read 150-cycle Illumina NextSeq 550 flow cell was used to sequence each immunoSEQ 96-well plate. The original pipeline was this. Because the immunoSEQ output included only junctional sequences and no quality scores, the filtering could not be the same as the filtering used for full-length reads. To assign V/J genes and CDR3, sequences were annotated using PyIR, a Python wrapper for IgBLAST v1.9, with IMGT germline references. Any read was removed if the V/J assignment was weak (E-value above 1e-6), the CDR3 was missing, or the read contained stop codons, out-of-frame junctions, or ambiguous translated residues. A V3J clonotype was defined by an identical inferred V gene, J gene, and CDR3 amino acid sequence. The percentage overlap between two repertoires was calculated by dividing the number of shared unique clonotypes by the size of the smaller repertoire. Richness of each repertoire was evaluated using RTK rarefaction, the Chao1 estimator, and Recon v2.1 estimates of unobserved clonotypes. Generation probabilities were computed with OLGA for all TCRbeta clonotypes obtained by the gDNA method from four donors. TCRdb holds this immuneACCESS table with in-frame rearrangements only. Some clones are missing; in checked studies, unresolved V genes explain under half, and the rest has no known cause. V and J calls and clone size are as listed in that table; D and trimming were resolved from the DNA. The sample profile shows around 2.1 million clones; about 92% of them were found once. The ten most abundant clones make up under 2% of the sample.

The V end gives up 2 bases and the J end 3 bases, leaving 9 bases in the junction not matched to a gene. The CDR3 measures 16 amino acids from cysteine to phenylalanine. Only the CDR3 DNA stays, 48 bases, in frame from base 1. CDR1 and CDR2, per the germline V gene, are SGHTA and FQGTGA. The study at large found these results: Larger estimated clonotype richness was generally found for naive subsets than for memory subsets. Higher generation probabilities were observed for clonotypes shared by all four sorted-subset donors than for non-shared clonotypes. Sampling was restricted to blood, and TCR repertoires in tissue are likely to differ from TCR repertoires in blood. Incomplete sequencing was indicated by rarefaction of sorted-subset datasets, despite the large sequencing depth. Because the study included only a small number of donors, the genetic and exposure-history diversity represented was limited. Pairwise subsampling indicated that sequencing depth was expected to affect the degree of clonotype sharing among donors. When four donors were compared, the shared fraction of clonotypes was around 5% for naive CD4, 3.5% to 4% for naive CD8, 2.3% for memory CD4, and approximately 0.4% for memory CD8.

CD8 naive samples were CD45RO-negative cells positively selected for CCR7, giving a CD45RA+CCR7+ population that excluded TemRA cells. The donors were healthy, HIV-negative adults with no recently reported acute infections or vaccinations. Every donor was a Caucasian adult residing in Nashville, Tennessee, USA. After blood collection by leukapheresis, PBMCs were isolated using Ficoll-Histopaque density gradient centrifugation and then cryopreserved in the vapor phase of liquid nitrogen. Analytical flow cytometry was used to check the purity and quantity of every magnetically sorted T cell population. From each sorted fraction, genomic DNA was isolated and quantified by UV absorbance on a Nanodrop 2000c. In the case of this clone: The antigen this receptor binds is unknown. Base qualities are missing; no much larger clone stands one base away.

The receptor comes from a man between 18 and 29 years old in good health. Some clones in this sample may be carry-over from other donors' samples. The sequence is built from TRBV7-3 and TRBJ2-5; the central 7 bases match TRBD1. The specimen sequenced was naive CD8+ T cells from PBMCs. Taken with the paper, the label for cell subset or site translates to: CD45RA+CCR7+. In nucleotide form, the sequence is TGTGCCAGCAGCTTAGGTCCAGCGCAGGGGGAAGAGACCCAGTACTTC. The resulting protein is CASSLGPAQGEETQYF.